The entry that follows covers one T cell receptor beta chain sequence. This entry comes from a study of shared clonotypes between healthy human individuals. Trimming took off 2 bases at V and 3 bases at J, with 23 bases between the two ends. Germline values: CDR1 KGHSH, CDR2 LQKENI. The CDR3 loop spans 18 amino acids. Data came from immunoSEQ multiplex PCR; TCRdb stores just in-frame clones and leaves some out. The table has some 500,000 clones, about 95% seen once. The chain combines TRBV18 with TRBJ2-7; D perhaps matches TRBD2 (6 bases). The source of this sequence is a woman in her twenties or thirties in good health. Sequences were obtained from naive CD4+ T cells sorted from blood. Described subset: CD45RA+ positively selected. Written as DNA, the CDR3 is TGTGCCAGCTCACCAGCCCCCCCTCTGGGTGGGAGGTTCTACGAGCAGTACTTC. Translated: CASSPAPPLGGRFYEQYF.